The 31 T cell receptor beta chains presented below share a single source sample, sequenced in a study of regulatory T cells in long-lasting Graves disease. Stated time point: persistent/refractory GD, antithyroid drugs over 5 years with positive TRAb. Following extraction of RNA from PBMCs, that RNA was used to make the TCR library. Through Arm-PCR of CDR3 regions and iRepertoire HTBI primers, TCR beta libraries were built. TCRdb used MiXCR to reprocess the multiplex PCR reads, holding one entry per CDR3 protein. The profile covers fewer than 550,000 distinct CDR3 sequences, with roughly 21% appearing a single time and more than 6% taken by the ten largest. The sequenced sample was peripheral blood mononuclear cells (PBMCs), obtained when the disease was refractory, from a patient treated with antithyroid drugs. All receptors come from a female donor with Graves disease.

There are many counts of this clonotype. The genes are TRBV5-1 and TRBJ2-7; a weak D match, TRBD1 (6 bases). This CDR3 is 14 amino acids long. The V end was cut by 5 bases, the J end by 4 bases, with 16 bases between. In germline, CDR1 is SGHRS, CDR2 YFSETQ. The CDR3: CASRVGDRPYEQYF. CDR3 DNA sequence: TGCGCCAGCAGAGTGGGCGACAGGCCTTACGAGCAGTACTTC.

This clonotype was recorded many times. V usage is TRBV28 and J usage is TRBJ2-5; D might be TRBD1 or TRBD2, each matching 5 bases. Trimming stripped 6 bases from V and 2 bases from J, with 22 bases between. CDR3 length: 17 amino acids. Germline CDR1 reads MDHEN; CDR2 reads SYDVKM. In DNA, the CDR3 is TGTGCCAGCAGCTCACCAGGCCGGGGACCACGACAAGAGACCCAGTACTTC. Protein product: CASSSPGRGPRQETQYF.

This chain uses TRBV19 with TRBJ2-1; no definite D call. Germline assignment: CDR1 LNHDA and CDR2 SQIVND (reference sequence). Trimming stripped 6 bases from V and 8 bases from J, with 8 bases between. CDR3 size: 11 residues. The CDR3 DNA is TGTGCCAGTAGCGGTCGCTATGAGCAGTTCTTC. Its protein is CASSGRYEQFF. The full variable domain, its missing parts supplied by reference TRBV19 and TRBJ2-1, is DGGITQSPKYLFRKEGQNVTLSCEQNLNHDAMYWYRQDPGQGLRLIYYSQIVNDFQKGDIAEGYSVSREKKESFPLTVTSAQKNPTAFYLCASSGRYEQFFGPGTRLTVL.

At least ten counts were recorded for this clonotype. The V gene is TRBV15, the J gene TRBJ1-5, with a possible D match to TRBD1 (6 bases). Trimming cost V 1 base and J 3 bases, with 19 bases left between them. This CDR3 comprises 18 residues. CDR1 is LNHNV, CDR2 YYDKDF, per germline (reference sequence). The DNA for the CDR3 is TGTGCCACCAGCAGAGCGGACAGCCTGCGGGCTCACAATCAGCCCCAGCATTTT. This sequence encodes CATSRADSLRAHNQPQHF.

This clonotype was found many times. The chain uses TRBV6-5 and TRBJ1-2; D is unclear. The CDR3 consists of 14 residues. Trimming stripped 0 bases from V and 4 bases from J, with 9 bases between. CDR1 MNHEY and CDR2 SVGAGI come from the germline V gene. Here the CDR3 reads CASSYSPETYGYTF. CDR3 DNA sequence: TGTGCCAGCAGTTACTCCCCTGAAACCTATGGCTACACCTTC.

V usage is TRBV11-3 and J usage is TRBJ2-7, with a tentative D call TRBD2 (6 bases). Germline V CDR1 and CDR2: SGHNT, YENEEA. Trimming left V 1 base short and J 6 bases short, with 22 bases between. The CDR3 sequence is 17 residues long. The CDR3 DNA sequence: TGTGCCAGCAGCTTAGGAGGTTTGACTAGAACAATCTCCGAGCAGTACTTC. Translation gives CASSLGGLTRTISEQYF.

The V call is TRBV28, the J call TRBJ2-1; D ambiguous. CDR3 length: 17 amino acids. From germline, CDR1 is MDHEN and CDR2 SYDVKM. Between the trimmed V and J ends, which lost 5 bases and 0 bases, there was a span of 17 bases. The CDR3 loop reads CASSPPTSFSSYNEQFF. The CDR3 coding sequence is TGTGCCAGCAGTCCGCCGACAAGTTTCAGCTCCTACAATGAGCAGTTCTTC.

This clonotype was found a few times. One junction end does not reproduce the germline sequence, and a read error may be involved. The genes are TRBV6-1 and TRBJ1-1; D unresolved. The germline V gene encodes CDR1 MNHNS and CDR2 SASEGT. This CDR3 spans 13 amino acids. The CDR3 DNA follows: TGTGCCAGCAGTGCACGACCCCGCACTGAAGCTCTCTTT. The encoded protein is CASSARPRTEALF.

This clonotype was picked up a small number of times. This chain uses TRBV9 with TRBJ2-2, with D perhaps matching TRBD2 (6 bases). V dropped 4 bases and J dropped 1 base, with 11 bases sitting between them. This CDR3 spans 15 amino acids. Germline V gives CDR1 SGDLS, CDR2 YYNGEE. The CDR3 region is CASSPRGLNTGELFF. The DNA for the CDR3 is TGTGCCAGCAGCCCGCGGGGCCTGAACACCGGGGAGCTGTTTTTT.

The chain is built from TRBV3-1 and TRBJ2-6, with D perhaps TRBD2 (5 bases). Trimming pared 6 bases from V and 4 bases from J, leaving 16 bases between. This CDR3 contains 16 residues. The germline CDR1 and CDR2 sequences are LGHDT and YNNKEL (reference sequence). Here the CDR3 reads CASSQNRGTGANVLTF. The CDR3 nucleotides read TGTGCCAGCAGTCAGAACCGGGGTACCGGGGCCAACGTCCTGACTTTC. The complete variable domain, with remaining parts taken from reference TRBV3-1 and TRBJ2-6, reads DTAVSQTPKYLVTQMGNDKSIKCEQNLGHDTMYWYKQDSKKFLKIMFSYNNKELIINETVPNRFSPKSPDKAHLNLHINSLELGDSAVYFCASSQNRGTGANVLTFGAGSRLTVL.

The genes are TRBV6-5 and TRBJ1-1; 9 nucleotides align to TRBD1. The V gene end was trimmed by 2 bases and the J gene end by 4 bases; junction bases not matched to a gene: 8. The CDR3 totals 16 residues. Germline V gene lookup returns CDR1 MNHEY and CDR2 SVGAGI. CDR3 sequence reads: CASSYGTGYQGTEAFF. CDR3 nucleotides: TGTGCCAGCAGTTACGGGACAGGGTACCAGGGCACTGAAGCTTTCTTT.

This clonotype came up a few times. The chain carries TRBV6-5 and TRBJ2-5, with TRBD1 as a possible D gene (5 bases). Germline V gives CDR1 MNHEY, CDR2 SVGAGI. CDR3 length: 15 amino acids. The germline V and J ends were trimmed by 2 bases and 1 base, with 11 bases remaining between them. The CDR3 region is CASSYGASGQETQYF. The CDR3 DNA is TGTGCCAGCAGTTACGGGGCGTCGGGCCAAGAGACCCAGTACTTC.

This clonotype has ten or more counts. This chain links TRBV6-1 with TRBJ2-7, with 9 bases identical to TRBD1. The junction had 8 bases not matched to a gene; V was cut back by 5 bases and J by 3 bases. The CDR3 runs to 15 residues. From germline, CDR1 is MNHNS and CDR2 SASEGT. The DNA for the CDR3 is TGTGCCAGCAGTCTCTATGGACAGGGGAACTACGAGCAGTACTTC. Translation: CASSLYGQGNYEQYF.

The rearrangement uses TRBV14 and TRBJ1-2, with D perhaps TRBD1 (6 bases). The germline gives CDR1 SGHDN, CDR2 FVKESK. The CDR3 loop spans 18 amino acids. Trimming pared 6 bases from V and 2 bases from J, leaving 25 bases between. The CDR3 region has the DNA TGTGCCAGCAGTTACTCGTCTTTCGACAGGCCCCAAAACTATGGCTACACCTTC. Its protein is CASSYSSFDRPQNYGYTF.

This clonotype was seen many times. CDR3 loop: CASSFKGFGELFF. For the CDR3, the DNA is TGTGCCAGCAGTTTCAAGGGGTTCGGGGAGCTGTTTTTT. This chain links TRBV12-3 or TRBV12-4 with TRBJ2-2, with D possibly TRBD1 on 5 matching bases. Trimming left V 3 bases short and J 7 bases short, with 9 bases between. The CDR3 sequence is 13 residues long.

The genes are TRBV9 and TRBJ1-1; no clear D. The CDR3 covers 12 residues. V lost 3 bases and J lost 3, with 6 bases in between. The germline V gene has CDR1 SGDLS and CDR2 YYNGEE. Here the CDR3 DNA reads TGTGCCAGCAGCGACCGGGACACTGAAGCTTTCTTT. Translating it yields CASSDRDTEAFF.

This clonotype has ten or more counts. The chain combines TRBV5-1 with TRBJ1-1; TRBD1 matches 8 bases. Germline V gives CDR1 SGHRS, CDR2 YFSETQ. With V trimmed by 4 bases and J by 5 bases, 10 bases remained unmatched. This CDR3 is built from 15 residues. CDR3 sequence: CASSLWDRTETEAFF. In nucleotides, the CDR3 is TGCGCCAGCAGCCTGTGGGACAGGACCGAGACTGAAGCTTTCTTT.

The genes are TRBV28 and TRBJ2-7; 13 bases match TRBD2. Losses at the gene ends were 6 bases for V and 4 bases for J; bases not matched to a gene: 6. This CDR3 has 15 residues. The germline V gene encodes CDR1 MDHEN and CDR2 SYDVKM. This CDR3 reads CASSRGTSGTYEQYF. The DNA for the CDR3 is TGTGCCAGCAGCCGGGGGACTAGCGGGACGTACGAGCAGTACTTC.

In its sample, this clonotype was seen a few times. V is TRBV5-1 and J is TRBJ1-1, with D possibly being TRBD1 (6 bases). V lost 3 bases and J lost 1, with 13 bases in between. This CDR3 spans 15 amino acids. Looked up from germline, CDR1 is SGHRS and CDR2 is YFSETQ. CDR3 sequence: CASSSTGLSNTEAFF. CDR3 in DNA: TGCGCCAGCAGCTCGACAGGTCTCTCGAACACTGAAGCTTTCTTT.

This clonotype came up many times. This chain links TRBV6-1 with TRBJ1-4, with D tentatively TRBD1 (6 bases). CDR1 is MNHNS and CDR2 is SASEGT in the germline V gene. The V end lost 4 bases, the J end lost 3 bases, and 9 bases lay between the germline ends. This CDR3 contains 14 residues. The CDR3 is CASSGTASNEKLFF. The CDR3 coding sequence is TGTGCCAGCAGTGGGACAGCCTCTAATGAAAAACTGTTTTTT.

J is TRBJ2-5 and V is TRBV24-1, with 11 bases matching TRBD2. The germline gives CDR1 KGHDR, CDR2 SFDVKD. There are 14 residues in the CDR3. V trimming: 6 bases; J trimming: 5 bases; junction bases outside the gene matches: 4. As DNA, the CDR3 is TGTGCCACCAGTATAGCGGGAGGGCAGGAGACCCAGTACTTC. It specifies CATSIAGGQETQYF.

Only a few counts were recorded for this clonotype. This chain links TRBV11-2 with TRBJ2-7; no firm D call. Germline V gives CDR1 SGHAT, CDR2 FQNNGV. This CDR3 comprises 13 residues. V was pared by 5 bases and J by 4 bases, with 12 bases between. The CDR3 loop is CASSPNSRYEQYF. DNA of the CDR3: TGTGCCAGCAGCCCAAACTCTAGGTACGAGCAGTACTTC.

This clonotype was counted ten times or more. V usage is TRBV2 and J usage is TRBJ1-6, with D unresolved. Trimming left V 2 bases short and J 9 bases short, with 14 bases between. The CDR3 consists of 15 residues. The V gene's germline CDR1 is SNHLY and CDR2 FYNNEI. The CDR3 reads CASSELSPLGSPLHF. In DNA, the CDR3 is TGTGCCAGCAGTGAACTATCACCCCTAGGTTCACCCCTCCACTTT.

J is TRBJ2-5 and V is TRBV30; possible D gene TRBD2, 7 bases. The length of the CDR3 is 14 residues. Germline V gene data show CDR1 as GTSNPN and CDR2 as SVGIG (reference sequence). Trimming took 3 bases from V and 4 from J, leaving 15 bases between them. CDR3: CAWSVGGGGETQYF. In DNA form, the CDR3 reads TGTGCCTGGAGCGTAGGGGGGGGCGGAGAGACCCAGTACTTC.

Worth noting for this clonotype: One end of the junction varies from germline; a read error may be responsible. This chain joins TRBV5-1 and TRBJ1-1; D gene ambiguous. Germline values: CDR1 SGHRS, CDR2 YFSETQ. The CDR3 covers 14 residues. DNA of the CDR3: TGTGCCAGCAGCCTCGGAGTGGGTTTCACTGAAGCTTTCTTT. Protein product: CASSLGVGFTEAFF.

The chain carries TRBV10-3 and TRBJ2-3; the match to TRBD2 covers 8 bases. CDR3 length: 16 residues. Germline V CDR1 and CDR2: ENHRY, SYGVKD. V lost 4 bases and J lost 4; bases outside the gene matches: 10. DNA for the CDR3: TGTGCCATCAGTGGGGATGAAGCGGGAGTTGCAGATACGCAGTATTTT. The encoded protein is CAISGDEAGVADTQYF.

The sample holds many counts of this clonotype. V gene TRBV28 combines with J gene TRBJ1-2; D gene unclear. This CDR3 is 16 amino acids long. From germline, CDR1 is MDHEN and CDR2 SYDVKM. Trimming pared 3 bases from V and 2 bases from J, leaving 16 bases between. CDR3 in DNA: TGTGCCAGCAGTTTCCGGACGGCGGCGGGAAACTATGGCTACACCTTC. The encoded protein is CASSFRTAAGNYGYTF.

The chain combines TRBV5-1 with TRBJ1-4, with D hard to call. V dropped 1 base and J dropped 6 bases, with 13 bases sitting between them. This CDR3 comprises 15 residues. Looked up from germline, CDR1 is SGHRS and CDR2 is YFSETQ. Here the CDR3 reads CASSLFTQSDEKLFF. DNA of the CDR3: TGCGCCAGCAGCTTGTTTACACAATCGGATGAAAAACTGTTTTTT.

The J gene is TRBJ1-5, the V gene TRBV6-1; D possibly corresponds to TRBD1 (5 bases). Trimming shortened V by 3 bases and J by 4 bases, and 13 bases separated the two germline ends. Germline CDR1 is MNHNS and CDR2 is SASEGT. The length of the CDR3 is 15 residues. CDR3 residues: CASSDREERNQPQHF. As DNA, the CDR3 is TGTGCCAGCAGTGACAGGGAGGAGAGAAATCAGCCCCAGCATTTT.

This clonotype was observed many times. The gene calls are TRBV2 and TRBJ1-1, with D perhaps TRBD1 (6 bases). The CDR3 consists of 13 residues. Germline V CDR1 and CDR2: SNHLY, FYNNEI. V was trimmed by 9 bases and J by 4 bases, leaving 15 bases between them. The CDR3 nucleotides read TGTGCCAGTTCCACAGGGATACTCACTGAAGCTTTCTTT. Protein product: CASSTGILTEAFF.

J is TRBJ1-6 and V is TRBV7-9, with D possibly being TRBD1 (5 bases). This CDR3 is 14 amino acids long. CDR1 is SEHNR and CDR2 is FQNEAQ in the germline V gene (reference sequence). With 5 bases removed from V and 5 bases from J, the gap between germline ends came to 10 bases. CDR3 sequence reads: CASSNSDNNSPLHF. In nucleotides, the CDR3 is TGTGCCAGCAGCAACTCGGACAATAATTCACCCCTCCACTTT.